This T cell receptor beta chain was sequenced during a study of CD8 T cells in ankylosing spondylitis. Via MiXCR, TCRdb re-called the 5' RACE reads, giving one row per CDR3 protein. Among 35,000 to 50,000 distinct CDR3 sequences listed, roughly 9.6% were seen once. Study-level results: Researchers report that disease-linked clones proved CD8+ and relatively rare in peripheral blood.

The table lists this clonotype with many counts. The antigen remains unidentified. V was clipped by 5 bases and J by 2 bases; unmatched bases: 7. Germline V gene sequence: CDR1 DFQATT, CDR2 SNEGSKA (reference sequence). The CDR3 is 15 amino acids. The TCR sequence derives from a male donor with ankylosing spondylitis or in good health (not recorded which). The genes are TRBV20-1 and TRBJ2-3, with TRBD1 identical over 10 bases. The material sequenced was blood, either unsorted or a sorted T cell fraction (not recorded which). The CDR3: CSAWTGTGDTDTQYF. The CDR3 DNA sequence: TGCAGTGCTTGGACCGGGACAGGGGACACAGATACGCAGTATTTT.